One sample yielded the 26 T cell receptor beta chains listed below, sequenced in a study of blood T cell repertoires in COVID-19. TCRdb's table, derived via immunoSEQ multiplex PCR, lists solely in-frame clones and lacks some. Of 75,000 to 100,000 clones in the sample, around 88% were seen once. Sequencing input: peripheral blood. The receptors here all came from a man aged 55 to 70 with acute or convalescent COVID-19.

This rearrangement joins TRBV5-4 to TRBJ1-2, with TRBD1 identical over 12 bases. Germline values: CDR1 SGHNT, CDR2 YYREEE (reference sequence). V dropped 4 bases and J dropped 6; count of bases not matched to a gene: 10. The CDR3 sequence is 16 residues long. CDR3 region: CASSTGTGGVRDGYTF. CDR3 nucleotide sequence: TGTGCCAGCAGCACCGGGACAGGGGGCGTAAGGGATGGCTACACCTTC.

The chain recombines TRBV28 with TRBJ2-7, with TRBD2 as a possible D gene (7 bases). Germline assignment: CDR1 MDHEN and CDR2 SYDVKM. The germline V and J ends were trimmed by 1 base and 2 bases, with 18 bases remaining between them. CDR3 length: 17 amino acids. CDR3 loop: CASSLLGGPAPTYEQYF. CDR3 in DNA: TGTGCCAGCAGTTTATTGGGGGGGCCGGCTCCGACCTACGAGCAGTACTTC.

The CDR3 protein is CSVRRVVDGTVTYEQYF. CDR3 bases: TGCAGCGTTCGTCGGGTTGTCGACGGGACAGTAACCTACGAGCAGTACTTC. V usage is TRBV29-1 and J usage is TRBJ2-7; 7 bases are shared with TRBD1. Germline CDR1 SQVTM, CDR2 ANQGSEA. V gave up 5 bases and J gave up 2 bases; unmatched junction bases: 18. The CDR3 consists of 17 residues.

The chain combines TRBV5-6 with TRBJ2-2, with a tentative D call TRBD2 (5 bases). Germline CDR1 and CDR2: SGHDT and YYEEEE. The ends were cut back, 6 bases at V and 5 bases at J, with 14 bases in the middle. The CDR3 is made up of 14 amino acids. The CDR3 protein is CASNKAPGTGELFF. The CDR3 DNA sequence: TGTGCCAGCAACAAAGCGCCGGGAACCGGGGAGCTGTTTTTT. Full variable domain (missing parts from reference TRBV5-6 and TRBJ2-2): DAGVTQSPTHLIKTRGQQVTLRCSPKSGHDTVSWYQQALGQGPQFIFQYYEEEERQRGNFPDRFSGHQFPNYSSELNVNALLLGDSALYLCASNKAPGTGELFFGEGSRLTVL.

This clone was detected a few times. This chain links TRBV7-9 with TRBJ2-7, with D perhaps matching TRBD1 (6 bases). There are 13 residues in the CDR3. V was shortened by 5 bases and J by 2 bases, with 10 bases between the two germline ends. The germline V gene encodes CDR1 SEHNR and CDR2 FQNEAQ (reference sequence). This CDR3 reads CASSPQGTYEQYF. The CDR3 bases are TGTGCCAGCAGCCCCCAGGGGACCTACGAGCAGTACTTC.

The J gene is TRBJ2-3, the V gene TRBV9; 9 nucleotides align to TRBD1. Looked up from germline, CDR1 is SGDLS and CDR2 is YYNGEE. The ends lost 3 bases at V and 3 bases at J; junction bases unmatched: 2. The CDR3 is made up of 14 amino acids. CDR3 DNA sequence: TGTGCCAGCAGCGGAGACAGGGGGACAGATACGCAGTATTTT. It encodes CASSGDRGTDTQYF.

This clone was picked up one time. The gene calls are TRBV7-2 and TRBJ1-1; 9 positions match TRBD1. Germline loops: CDR1 SGHTA, CDR2 FQGNSA. V trimming: 4 bases; J trimming: 0 bases; junction bases outside the gene matches: 3. CDR3 length: 15 amino acids. The CDR3 protein is CASSSDRGMNTEAFF. DNA for the CDR3: TGTGCCAGCAGCTCCGACAGGGGGATGAACACTGAAGCTTTCTTT.

This chain joins TRBV6-2 or TRBV6-3 and TRBJ2-1; possibly TRBD2 for D (6 bases). The ends were cut back, 4 bases at V and 1 base at J, with 11 bases in the middle. This CDR3 is 15 amino acids long. The germline V gene has CDR1 MNHEY and CDR2 SVGEGT. The CDR3 DNA is TGTGCCAGCAGTTCGGGGGATGGATCCTACAATGAGCAGTTCTTC. Amino acid sequence: CASSSGDGSYNEQFF.

The chain combines TRBV19 with TRBJ1-5, with 7 positions matching TRBD1. CDR1 and CDR2 (germline): LNHDA, SQIVND (reference sequence). This CDR3 is 16 amino acids long. The V segment lost 0 bases and the J segment 4 bases; nucleotides outside the gene matches: 6. CDR3: CASSIEGGQGNQPQHF. CDR3 sequence (DNA): TGTGCCAGTAGTATAGAAGGGGGCCAGGGTAATCAGCCCCAGCATTTT.

This chain joins TRBV11-2 and TRBJ1-1, with no clear D. The germline V gene encodes CDR1 SGHAT and CDR2 FQNNGV. The length of the CDR3 is 14 residues. V was clipped by 5 bases and J by 1 base, with 11 bases between them. The CDR3: CASSLRERNTEAFF. DNA for the CDR3: TGTGCCAGCAGCCTCCGGGAGCGGAACACTGAAGCTTTCTTT.

The chain links TRBV13 to TRBJ1-2; 7 bases line up with TRBD1. The V gene's germline CDR1 is PRHDT and CDR2 FYEKMQ (reference sequence). V trimming: 5 bases; J trimming: 4 bases; junction bases outside the gene matches: 7. The CDR3 length is 14 residues. CDR3 DNA: TGTGCCAGCAGCAACGACAGGGATGGCTATGGCTACACCTTC. This translates into CASSNDRDGYGYTF.

This clone was observed once. This chain uses TRBV30 with TRBJ1-1; D is undetermined. CDR1 is GTSNPN, CDR2 SVGIG, per germline (reference sequence). Trimming removed 8 bases at V and 0 bases at J, with 16 bases between. The CDR3 contains 14 residues. The CDR3: CAQMEGSLNTEAFF. CDR3 sequence (DNA): TGTGCCCAAATGGAGGGCAGTTTGAACACTGAAGCTTTCTTT.

The chain links TRBV6-2 or TRBV6-3 to TRBJ1-2; maybe TRBD1 (5 bases). V lost 1 base, J lost 7 bases, and 10 bases lay in between. The germline gives CDR1 MNHEY, CDR2 SVGEGT. The CDR3 loop spans 13 amino acids. The CDR3 loop reads CASSYYQGFGYTF. CDR3 in DNA: TGTGCCAGCAGTTACTATCAGGGTTTTGGCTACACCTTC.

This chain links TRBV10-1 with TRBJ2-5, with a possible D match to TRBD1 (6 bases). The CDR3 spans 15 residues. V lost 3 bases and J 5 bases, leaving 16 bases between the germline ends. CDR1 and CDR2 (germline): WNHNN, SYGVQD (reference sequence). In nucleotides, the CDR3 is TGCGCCAGCAGTGACTCGCTTGGGGGCCGGGAGACCCAGTACTTC. It encodes CASSDSLGGRETQYF.

The rearrangement joins TRBV19 to TRBJ1-2, with a weak D call TRBD1 (6 bases). The germline V and J ends were trimmed by 2 bases and 0 bases, with 10 bases remaining between them. Germline CDR1 is LNHDA and CDR2 is SQIVND (reference sequence). The CDR3 runs to 15 residues. CDR3 protein: CASSIIPGANYGYTF. The CDR3 DNA reads TGTGCCAGTAGTATAATCCCAGGGGCTAACTATGGCTACACCTTC.

The rearrangement links TRBV7-2 to TRBJ2-7; tentative D call: TRBD1 (5 bases). CDR1 is SGHTA and CDR2 is FQGNSA in the germline V gene. The V gene lost 5 bases and the J gene lost 2 bases, with 22 bases spanning the gap. CDR3 length: 17 amino acids. CDR3: CASSTPFSRASPYEQYF. CDR3 DNA sequence: TGTGCCAGCAGCACGCCGTTTAGCAGGGCGTCTCCCTACGAGCAGTACTTC.

The chain joins TRBV4-2 to TRBJ2-5; TRBD2 might be the D (5 bases). Looked up from germline, CDR1 is LGHNA and CDR2 is YNFKEQ. CDR3 length: 17 residues. Trimming removed 3 bases at V and 0 bases at J, with 17 bases between. CDR3 DNA: TGTGCCAGCAGCCAGGAAACTGTGTCGGGGAACCAAGAGACCCAGTACTTC. Protein product: CASSQETVSGNQETQYF.

The genes are TRBV27 and TRBJ2-7; no reliable D call. The CDR3 has 13 residues. Germline V gives CDR1 MNHEY, CDR2 SMNVEV (reference sequence). V was clipped by 3 bases and J by 0 bases, with 6 bases between them. This chain's CDR3 is CASSFRVSYEQYF. In nucleotides, the CDR3 is TGTGCCAGCAGTTTTCGAGTCTCCTACGAGCAGTACTTC.

The gene calls are TRBV4-3 and TRBJ1-1; weak D call: TRBD1 (6 bases). The CDR3 length is 13 residues. Trimming pared 2 bases from V and 4 bases from J, leaving 8 bases between. Germline CDR1 reads LGHNA; CDR2 reads YSLEER. The CDR3 region has the DNA TGCGCCAGCAGCCAAAGGGGGGGCACTGAAGCTTTCTTT. Amino acids: CASSQRGGTEAFF.

The V and J genes are TRBV29-1 and TRBJ2-1, with 8 bases lining up with TRBD2. J lost 3 bases, V lost 0 bases, and 10 bases had no gene match. CDR1 SQVTM and CDR2 ANQGSEA come from the germline V gene. The CDR3 runs to 17 residues. The CDR3 spells CSVEDQPAGAHYNEQFF. CDR3 nucleotides: TGCAGCGTTGAAGATCAACCAGCGGGGGCCCACTACAATGAGCAGTTCTTC.

This clone was found a few times. V is TRBV6-2 or TRBV6-3 and J is TRBJ2-3; TRBD1 matches at 8 bases. The germline CDR1 and CDR2 sequences are MNHEY and SVGEGT. The CDR3 has 17 residues. Unmatched junction bases numbered 12, after V lost 6 bases and J lost 1 base. Here the CDR3 reads CASSWRLKDRGTDTQYF. For the CDR3, the DNA is TGTGCCAGCAGCTGGCGTCTGAAGGACAGGGGCACAGATACGCAGTATTTT.

V and J are TRBV12-3 or TRBV12-4 and TRBJ2-3, with no clear D. The CDR3 is 11 residues long. V lost 10 bases and J lost 3, with 8 bases in between. Here the CDR3 DNA reads TGTGCCAACAGAATAACAGATACGCAGTATTTT. This codes for CANRITDTQYF.

The chain recombines TRBV30 with TRBJ2-3, with 11 nucleotides matching TRBD2. CDR1 is GTSNPN and CDR2 is SVGIG in the germline V gene (reference sequence). V lost 3 bases and J lost 6; bases outside the gene matches: 14. CDR3 length: 17 residues. In DNA form, the CDR3 reads TGTGCCTGGAGCGTCCCGGGACTAGCGGCGAGCAGGGATACGCAGTATTTT. Its protein product is CAWSVPGLAASRDTQYF.

The CDR3 loop reads CASRQVGDEKLFF. The CDR3 coding sequence is TGTGCCAGCAGACAGGTCGGTGATGAAAAACTGTTTTTT. This sequence joins TRBV6-5 and TRBJ1-4; D possibly corresponds to TRBD1 (5 bases). Germline CDR1 and CDR2: MNHEY and SVGAGI. The CDR3 is made up of 13 amino acids. Deletions cut 6 bases from V and 6 bases from J, with 11 bases between.

The chain links TRBV5-6 to TRBJ2-5; possibly TRBD1 for D (6 bases). This CDR3 has 13 amino acids. V lost 4 bases to trimming and J lost 5 bases, with 12 bases between them. CDR1 SGHDT and CDR2 YYEEEE come from the germline V gene. The CDR3 is CASSGGWEETQYF. CDR3 nucleotide sequence: TGTGCCAGCAGCGGGGGCTGGGAGGAGACCCAGTACTTC.

The chain employs TRBV10-1 and TRBJ2-3; D not resolved. The CDR3 runs 13 residues. Trimming left V 5 bases short and J 4 bases short, with 10 bases between. Germline-derived CDR1 and CDR2 are WNHNN and SYGVQD (reference sequence). The CDR3 sequence: CASSLSRSDTQYF. The DNA of the CDR3 is TGCGCCAGCAGTCTTAGCCGATCAGATACGCAGTATTTT.